The subject of this entry is one T cell receptor beta chain. Germline V gene sequence: CDR1 SNHLY, CDR2 FYNNEI. This CDR3 contains 14 residues. The germline V and J ends were trimmed by 6 bases and 1 base, with 13 bases remaining between them. The sample belongs to a study of shared clonotypes between healthy human individuals. The wider study: Donor ages ranged 18 to 49 years: a couple of women, a few men.

Method: immunoSEQ multiplex PCR; TCRdb's copy keeps in-frame clones and lacks some. The repertoire includes 500,000 to 550,000 clones, 90% to 97% of them detected once, and around 0.066% sits in the top ten. Sequences were obtained from naive CD4+ T cells sorted from blood. Subset defined: CD45RA+ positively selected. The TCR was taken from a woman in her twenties or thirties in good health. V and J are TRBV2 and TRBJ2-7; possibly TRBD2 for D (6 bases). This CDR3 is CASRPMGGSYEQYF. The DNA for the CDR3 is TGTGCCAGCAGACCTATGGGGGGATCCTACGAGCAGTACTTC.